The 22 T cell receptor beta chains in this list originate from one sample, sequenced in a study of cytomegalovirus exposure and HLA in healthy donors. Primers for the PCR totalled 60 Vbeta and 13 Jbeta. Produced via immunoSEQ multiplex PCR; TCRdb's table is partial and in-frame only. The sample includes around 100,000 clones, around three quarters seen only once; the top ten take roughly 0.92%. Sequencing was done on a sample of PBMCs. These receptors all stem from a young woman in good health and CMV-seronegative.

The gene calls are TRBV30 and TRBJ1-3; the match to TRBD1 covers 11 bases. The CDR3 is 15 amino acids. The junction had 4 bases not matched to a gene; V was cut back by 2 bases and J by 4 bases. Germline V lookup: CDR1 GTSNPN, CDR2 SVGIG (reference sequence). The CDR3 DNA sequence: TGTGCCTGGAGTATGGGACAGGGGGGCGGAAACACCATATATTTT. As protein: CAWSMGQGGGNTIYF.

The chain recombines TRBV5-1 with TRBJ2-7; D not resolved. Germline V gene lookup returns CDR1 SGHRS and CDR2 YFSETQ. The CDR3 runs to 12 residues. V gave up 4 bases and J gave up 1 base, with 6 bases separating them. In DNA form, the CDR3 reads TGCGCCAGCAGCGTCCCTTCCTACGAGCAGTACTTC. Translation: CASSVPSYEQYF. The whole variable domain, filled in from reference TRBV5-1 and TRBJ2-7, reads KAGVTQTPRYLIKTRGQQVTLSCSPISGHRSVSWYQQTPGQGLQFLFEYFSETQRNKGNFPGRFSGRQFSNSRSEMNVSTLELGDSALYLCASSVPSYEQYFGPGTRLTVT.

The chain employs TRBV7-9 and TRBJ2-1, with TRBD2 matching 15 bases. CDR1 and CDR2 (germline): SEHNR, FQNEAQ (reference sequence). Unmatched junction bases numbered 4, after V lost 5 bases and J lost 8 bases. The CDR3 consists of 15 residues. The CDR3: CASSGRTSGGDEQFF. The CDR3 DNA is TGTGCCAGCAGCGGGAGGACTAGCGGGGGGGATGAGCAGTTCTTC.

This clone was picked up one time. The rearrangement joins TRBV7-2 to TRBJ1-5; TRBD1 is a possible D gene (5 bases). The germline CDR1 and CDR2 sequences are SGHTA and FQGNSA. The ends were cut back, 3 bases at V and 9 bases at J, with 15 bases in the middle. The CDR3 has 14 residues. CDR3 sequence reads: CASSLVPPQGPQHF. In DNA form, the CDR3 reads TGTGCCAGCAGCTTGGTCCCGCCGCAGGGGCCCCAGCATTTT.

The chain is built from TRBV27 and TRBJ2-7, with 9 bases lining up with TRBD2. Germline V gene sequence: CDR1 MNHEY, CDR2 SMNVEV (reference sequence). The CDR3 consists of 15 residues. V lost 4 bases, J lost 4 bases, and 8 bases stayed unmatched. The CDR3 region has the DNA TGTGCCAGCAGTTCCTCTAGCGGGGAGAGTTACGAGCAGTACTTC. It codes for CASSSSSGESYEQYF.

This chain joins TRBV2 and TRBJ2-3; weak D call: TRBD2 (7 bases). The V end was cut by 8 bases, the J end by 2 bases, with 14 bases between. Germline CDR1 SNHLY, CDR2 FYNNEI. The length of the CDR3 is 14 residues. The CDR3 nucleotides read TGTGCCAGCTTAGGGGGGGCAGTCACAGATACGCAGTATTTT. It yields the protein CASLGGAVTDTQYF.

The chain uses TRBV7-9 and TRBJ1-2; D might be TRBD1 (6 bases). Germline assignment: CDR1 SEHNR and CDR2 FQNEAQ (reference sequence). The CDR3 is 14 residues long. V was shortened by 7 bases and J by 0 bases, with 12 bases between the two germline ends. The CDR3 DNA sequence: TGTGCCAGCAACGACGAGGGGGCTAACTATGGCTACACCTTC. It specifies CASNDEGANYGYTF.

The genes are TRBV28 and TRBJ2-7, with 8 bases aligning to TRBD2. The germline gives CDR1 MDHEN, CDR2 SYDVKM. Trimming took 7 bases from V and 4 from J; bases not matched to a gene: 3. The CDR3 is 12 residues long. CDR3 protein: CASTTSGYEQYF. The CDR3 DNA reads TGTGCCAGCACCACTAGCGGATACGAGCAGTACTTC.

V gene TRBV6-5 combines with J gene TRBJ1-3; D gene uncertain. V dropped 10 bases and J dropped 0 bases, with 16 bases sitting between them. Germline V lookup: CDR1 MNHEY, CDR2 SVGAGI. The CDR3 covers 15 residues. The CDR3 here is CATAEGLASGNTIYF. The CDR3 coding sequence is TGTGCCACCGCCGAAGGACTTGCCTCTGGAAACACCATATATTTT.

This clone was seen a few times. The junction departs from germline at one end; a sequencing error may be responsible. The V gene is TRBV7-7, the J gene TRBJ2-5, with D unresolved. Germline CDR1 is SSHAT and CDR2 is FNYEAQ (reference sequence). The CDR3 runs to 14 residues. The CDR3, as DNA: TGTGCTAGCAGCTTTTCTAACAGCCAAGAGACCCAGTACTTC. Translation: CASSFSNSQETQYF.

The V and J genes are TRBV5-6 and TRBJ1-1, with D unclear. This CDR3 is built from 15 residues. CDR1 and CDR2 (germline): SGHDT, YYEEEE. V lost 4 bases and J 1 base, leaving 14 bases between the germline ends. For the CDR3, the DNA is TGTGCCAGCAGCCCGGTCGGCAGGCGGAACACTGAAGCTTTCTTT. It codes for CASSPVGRRNTEAFF.

V usage is TRBV7-9 and J usage is TRBJ1-5, with unresolved D. Germline assignment: CDR1 SEHNR and CDR2 FQNEAQ (reference sequence). The CDR3 runs 15 residues. Trimming removed 9 bases from V and 0 bases from J, with 15 bases in between. The CDR3 is CASSLEGLSNQPQHF. The CDR3 DNA reads as TGTGCCAGTTCCCTTGAGGGCCTTAGCAATCAGCCCCAGCATTTT.

This rearrangement joins TRBV25-1 to TRBJ1-2; 9 positions agree with TRBD1. Unmatched junction bases numbered 5, after V lost 4 bases and J lost 2 bases. Germline values: CDR1 MGHDK, CDR2 SYGVNS. The CDR3 spans 15 residues. The CDR3 nucleotides read TGTGCCAGCAGTGGGACAGGGGAGGGGAACTATGGCTACACCTTC. Encoded protein: CASSGTGEGNYGYTF.

The V and J genes are TRBV30 and TRBJ1-1; weak D call: TRBD1 (6 bases). CDR1 is GTSNPN, CDR2 SVGIG, per germline (reference sequence). V gave up 2 bases and J gave up 3 bases, with 10 bases separating them. The CDR3 is made up of 13 amino acids. The CDR3 loop reads CAWSPNRDTEAFF. In DNA, the CDR3 is TGTGCCTGGAGTCCTAACAGGGACACTGAAGCTTTCTTT.

This clone was detected ten times or more. The chain carries TRBV25-1 and TRBJ1-2, with D possibly matching TRBD1 (6 bases). The CDR3 loop spans 14 amino acids. Trimming cost V 5 bases and J 7 bases, with 17 bases left between them. From germline, CDR1 is MGHDK and CDR2 SYGVNS. CDR3 sequence reads: CASSREGVRGGYTF. The CDR3 region has the DNA TGTGCCAGCAGTCGGGAGGGGGTTAGGGGTGGCTACACCTTC.

The chain recombines TRBV5-1 with TRBJ1-2, with 10 bases fitting TRBD1. Germline CDR1 SGHRS, CDR2 YFSETQ. V dropped 4 bases and J dropped 3; count of bases not matched to a gene: 15. CDR3 length equals 18 residues. CDR3 amino acids: CASSRRKGDRGGHYGYTF. CDR3 nucleotides: TGCGCCAGCAGCCGAAGAAAAGGGGACAGGGGTGGCCACTATGGCTACACCTTC.

This sequence joins TRBV19 and TRBJ2-1; TRBD1 agrees at 10 bases. Germline assignment: CDR1 LNHDA and CDR2 SQIVND (reference sequence). J gave up 4 bases and V 5 bases, and 5 bases lay outside the gene matches. The CDR3 has 15 amino acids. In DNA form, the CDR3 reads TGTGCCAGTAGTCCGAGACAGGGGGCTTACAATGAGCAGTTCTTC. It yields the protein CASSPRQGAYNEQFF.

This rearrangement joins TRBV4-2 to TRBJ2-5, with D maybe TRBD2 (6 bases). The germline V gene encodes CDR1 LGHNA and CDR2 YNFKEQ. V shed 2 bases and J shed 4 bases, with 8 bases lying between them. There are 13 residues in the CDR3. CDR3 sequence reads: CASSQKGGETQYF. The DNA for the CDR3 is TGTGCCAGCAGCCAAAAGGGAGGAGAGACCCAGTACTTC.

The chain couples TRBV5-6 to TRBJ1-1, with 7 bases lining up with TRBD1. V trimming: 3 bases; J trimming: 4 bases; junction bases outside the gene matches: 6. The V gene's germline CDR1 is SGHDT and CDR2 YYEEEE. The CDR3 loop spans 14 amino acids. CDR3 sequence: CASSSGGSSTEAFF. Written as DNA, the CDR3 is TGTGCCAGCAGCTCAGGGGGGTCGAGCACTGAAGCTTTCTTT.

The chain has TRBV27 and TRBJ1-6; D remains ambiguous. From germline, CDR1 is MNHEY and CDR2 SMNVEV (reference sequence). The CDR3 extends over 15 amino acids. V was cut by 9 bases and J by 7 bases, with 19 bases left in between. The CDR3 region is CASRDYKDGNSPLHF. The CDR3 DNA is TGTGCCAGTAGAGACTACAAGGATGGGAATTCACCCCTCCACTTT.

This chain uses TRBV4-1 with TRBJ1-5; D ambiguous. This CDR3 contains 13 residues. Germline CDR1 MGHRA, CDR2 YSYEKL. The V end was cut by 3 bases, the J end by 5 bases, with 8 bases between. Written as DNA, the CDR3 is TGCGCCAGCAGCCAGGAGGGAGATCAGCCCCAGCATTTT. This codes for CASSQEGDQPQHF.

As DNA, the CDR3 is TGTGCCAGCAGCGCAGAGGATAGCGGGGGGTACAATGAGCAGTTCTTC. Translating gives CASSAEDSGGYNEQFF. The rearrangement uses TRBV4-2 and TRBJ2-1, with 10 bases aligning to TRBD2. There are 16 residues in the CDR3. CDR1 and CDR2 from the germline V gene are LGHNA and YNFKEQ. With 5 bases clipped from V and 4 bases from J, the junction kept 8 bases outside the gene matches.